This T cell receptor beta chain derives from a study of blood T cell repertoires in COVID-19. TCRdb's table, derived via immunoSEQ multiplex PCR, lists solely in-frame clones and lacks some. Here the sample spans approximately 150,000 clones, roughly nine tenths being singletons. Germline-derived CDR1 and CDR2 are MDHEN and SYDVKM. Between the trimmed V and J ends, which lost 2 bases and 4 bases, there was a span of 15 bases. This CDR3 has 16 amino acids. The chain links TRBV28 to TRBJ1-5; a possible D gene is TRBD1 (5 bases). The sequencing input was peripheral blood. The clonotype originates from a woman in her 70s with acute or convalescent COVID-19. This CDR3 reads CASSLRRGKRNQPQHF. The CDR3, as DNA: TGTGCCAGCAGTTTAAGGAGGGGAAAGCGAAATCAGCCCCAGCATTTT.